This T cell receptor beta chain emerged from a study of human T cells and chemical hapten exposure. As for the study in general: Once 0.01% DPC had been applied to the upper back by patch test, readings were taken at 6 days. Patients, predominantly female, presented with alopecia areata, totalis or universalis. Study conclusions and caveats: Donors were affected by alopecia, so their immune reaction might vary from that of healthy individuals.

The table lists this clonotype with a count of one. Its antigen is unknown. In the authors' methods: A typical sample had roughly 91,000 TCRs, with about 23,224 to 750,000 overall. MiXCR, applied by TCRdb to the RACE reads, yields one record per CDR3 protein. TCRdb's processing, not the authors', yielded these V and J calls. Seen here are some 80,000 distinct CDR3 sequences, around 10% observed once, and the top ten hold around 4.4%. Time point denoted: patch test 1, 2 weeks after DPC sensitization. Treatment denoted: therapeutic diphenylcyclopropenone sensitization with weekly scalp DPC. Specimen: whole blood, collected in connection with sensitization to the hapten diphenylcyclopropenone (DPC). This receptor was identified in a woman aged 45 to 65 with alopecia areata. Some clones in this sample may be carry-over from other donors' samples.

The CDR3 spells CSVAPLLSTEAFF. The CDR3 nucleotides read TGCAGCGTTGCCCCCCTCCTGAGCACTGAAGCTTTCTTT. This chain connects TRBV29-1 to TRBJ1-1; D is uncertain. Germline V gene data show CDR1 as SQVTM and CDR2 as ANQGSEA. The CDR3 is 13 residues long. V lost 4 bases, J lost 4 bases, and 13 bases lay in between.